This TCR beta chain was found in a study of blood T cell repertoires in COVID-19. Study-wide background: Material from acute and convalescent COVID-19 was sourced from the United States, Italy and Spain. T cells, B-cell-depleted T cells, or PBMCs supplied cDNA or gDNA.

V dropped 5 bases and J dropped 4 bases, with 15 bases sitting between them. This CDR3 has 15 residues. Germline V CDR1 and CDR2: SEHNR, FQNEAQ (reference sequence). Authors' analysis steps: Amplification with reference gene primers provided the estimates of nucleated cell counts. The table came from immunoSEQ multiplex PCR; TCRdb's copy has only in-frame clones and leaves some out. Clone size and V and J calls were adopted from that table, with D and trimming inferred from the DNA. The sample records about 52,000 clones, around 85% being singletons. Sequenced: peripheral blood. The sequence came from a human donor in a cohort sampled during active COVID-19. The V call is TRBV7-9, the J call TRBJ2-1; possible D gene TRBD2, 7 bases. CDR3 bases: TGTGCCAGCAGCCCCGAGGGGGGGAGGTACAATGAGCAGTTCTTC. This sequence encodes CASSPEGGRYNEQFF.